This T cell receptor (beta chain) was obtained from a study of blood T cells in healthy people across ages. Healthy individuals of Caucasian origin from Russia, aged about 6 to 95, served as donors. The germline V gene has CDR1 LGHNA and CDR2 YSLEER. Unmatched junction bases numbered 16, after V lost 5 bases and J lost 2 bases. The CDR3 spans 20 residues. Using a J-beta primer mix together with a sample-barcoded 5' primer, a second PCR was run for about 6 to 11 cycles. One entry per CDR3 protein results from TCRdb running MiXCR on the 5' RACE reads. The sample yields about 770,000 distinct CDR3 sequences, 40% to 50% seen once.

The chain couples TRBV4-3 to TRBJ2-3; TRBD2 matches at 13 bases. The sample was blood. This clonotype was obtained from a man aged 55 to 70 in good health. CDR3 DNA: TGCGCCAGCAGCTTCTCTTTAGGACTAGCGGGAGCAGCCAACACAGATACGCAGTATTTT. Translating it yields CASSFSLGLAGAANTDTQYF.